This TCR beta chain was documented in a study of T cell repertoires in urothelial bladder cancer. Only in-frame clones appear in the TCRdb table, and some are missing; sequencing was by immunoSEQ multiplex PCR. The table has some 8,600 clones, approximately 59% seen once. Material: tumor-infiltrating cells from bladder cancer. This clonotype was obtained from a human donor with urothelial carcinoma.

The CDR3 DNA sequence: TGTGCCAGCTCACCTGGGGAGGGGGCTGAAGCTTTCTTT. Translation: CASSPGEGAEAFF. The chain carries TRBV18 and TRBJ1-1, with TRBD1 as a possible D gene (6 bases). The CDR3 covers 13 residues. V gave up 3 bases and J gave up 6 bases, with 11 bases separating them. CDR1 is KGHSH, CDR2 LQKENI, per germline.